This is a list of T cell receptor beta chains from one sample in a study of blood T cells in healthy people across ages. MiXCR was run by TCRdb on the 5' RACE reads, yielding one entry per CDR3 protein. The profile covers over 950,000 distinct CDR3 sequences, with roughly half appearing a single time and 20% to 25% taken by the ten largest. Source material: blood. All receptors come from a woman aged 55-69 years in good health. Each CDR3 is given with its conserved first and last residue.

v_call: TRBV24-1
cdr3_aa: CATSDSRSTSTDTQYF

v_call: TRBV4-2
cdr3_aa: CASSQDPGQSYEQYF

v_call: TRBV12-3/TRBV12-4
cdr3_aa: CASSLGGATEAFF

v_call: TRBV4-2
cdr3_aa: CASSQGLAPDTQYF

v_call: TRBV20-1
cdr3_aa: CSAPLLIEYF

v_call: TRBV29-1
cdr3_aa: CNDGGGSTTARPQHF

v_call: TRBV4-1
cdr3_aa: CASSQTPDQAKNIQYF

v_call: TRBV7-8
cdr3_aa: CASSLGRDRGQDEQYF

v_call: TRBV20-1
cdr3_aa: CGARLAGGTYEQYF

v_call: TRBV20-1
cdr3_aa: CSATQGYGTDTQYF

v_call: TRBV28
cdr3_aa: CASSPSTGLETQYF

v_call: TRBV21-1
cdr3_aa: CASSANRRANYGYTF

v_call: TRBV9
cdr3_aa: CDSSVVPSGANVLTF

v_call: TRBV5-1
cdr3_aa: CTSSFGTGVQETQYF

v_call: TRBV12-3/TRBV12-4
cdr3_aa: CASIPSWGGYEKLFF

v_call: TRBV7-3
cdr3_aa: CASSVSGTSSFEQFF

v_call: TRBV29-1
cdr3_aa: CSVGASNTGELFF

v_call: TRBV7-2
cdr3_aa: CASSLVGSGRSQSEQYF

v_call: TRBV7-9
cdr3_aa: CASSSPSGGSYEQYF

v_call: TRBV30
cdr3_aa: CAWTGTEYYEQYF

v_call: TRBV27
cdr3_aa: CASREGLAVGTLYF

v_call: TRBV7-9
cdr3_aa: CSSSLGQGSTDTQYF

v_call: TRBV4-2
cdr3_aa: CASSQELAGGVYYNEQFF

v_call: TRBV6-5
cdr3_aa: CASSYLEPGQGALARYEQYF

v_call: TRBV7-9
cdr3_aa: CASSPLTLATTDTQYF

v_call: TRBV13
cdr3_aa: CASSQWESSGYEQYF

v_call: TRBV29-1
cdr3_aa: CSGSGSLDVGAQYF

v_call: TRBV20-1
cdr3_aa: CSARGTGYSSYEQYF

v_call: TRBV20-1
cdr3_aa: CSASGLADYEQYF

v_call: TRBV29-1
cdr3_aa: CSVESPPSGSYNEQFF

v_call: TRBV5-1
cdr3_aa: CASSLGSTGWYEQYF

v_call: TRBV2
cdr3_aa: CASSRESTNEKLFF

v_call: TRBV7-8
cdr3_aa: CASSIIAGGSYEQYF

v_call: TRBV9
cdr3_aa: CASSVGLGDTQYF

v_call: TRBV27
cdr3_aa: CASGPRGFYEQYF

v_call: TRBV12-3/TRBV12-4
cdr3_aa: CASSFGQGRGETQYF

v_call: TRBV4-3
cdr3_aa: CASSQVWQGSYEQYF

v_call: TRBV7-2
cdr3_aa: CASSLVGLGSYEQYF

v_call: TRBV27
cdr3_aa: CATKSLGASGSADTQYF

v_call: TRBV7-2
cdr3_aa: CASSLDPYRQTSSYNEQFF

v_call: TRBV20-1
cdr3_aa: CSAGDQEETQYF

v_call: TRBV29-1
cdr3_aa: CSVESGLFTTDTQYF

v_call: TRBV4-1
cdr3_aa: CASSQDTNRAKNEKLFF

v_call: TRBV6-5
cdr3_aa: CASRVAGVYNEQFF

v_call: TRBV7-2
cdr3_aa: CASRTFTDTQYF